This TCR beta chain was retrieved from a study of cytomegalovirus exposure and HLA in healthy donors. Study at large: A subsequent analysis reported that the 120 validation repertoires were produced on the same platform that had also been used for the roughly 700 first-cohort repertoires. Findings and caveats of the study: Rare sequences made up most TCRs, while some public TCRs were found in many donors. Some TCR beta chains (over 150 of them) were listed as cytomegalovirus-associated.

The method was immunoSEQ multiplex PCR; TCRdb's version includes in-frame clones alone and lacks a portion of them. The table shows fewer than 400,000 clones, with approximately 86% occurring only once. With V trimmed by 1 base and J by 4 bases, 3 bases remained unmatched. Per the germline V gene, CDR1 is LGHNA and CDR2 is YSLEER. CDR3 size: 16 residues. About this clone: No antigen is known for it.

The sequencing input was PBMCs. The V and J genes are TRBV4-3 and TRBJ2-3; 12 bases are a match to TRBD2. The TCR was taken from a man aged 25-45 years in good health and CMV-seronegative. The CDR3 spells CASSQGSSGGADTQYF. The CDR3, as DNA: TGCGCCAGCAGCCAAGGGTCTAGCGGGGGGGCAGATACGCAGTATTTT.